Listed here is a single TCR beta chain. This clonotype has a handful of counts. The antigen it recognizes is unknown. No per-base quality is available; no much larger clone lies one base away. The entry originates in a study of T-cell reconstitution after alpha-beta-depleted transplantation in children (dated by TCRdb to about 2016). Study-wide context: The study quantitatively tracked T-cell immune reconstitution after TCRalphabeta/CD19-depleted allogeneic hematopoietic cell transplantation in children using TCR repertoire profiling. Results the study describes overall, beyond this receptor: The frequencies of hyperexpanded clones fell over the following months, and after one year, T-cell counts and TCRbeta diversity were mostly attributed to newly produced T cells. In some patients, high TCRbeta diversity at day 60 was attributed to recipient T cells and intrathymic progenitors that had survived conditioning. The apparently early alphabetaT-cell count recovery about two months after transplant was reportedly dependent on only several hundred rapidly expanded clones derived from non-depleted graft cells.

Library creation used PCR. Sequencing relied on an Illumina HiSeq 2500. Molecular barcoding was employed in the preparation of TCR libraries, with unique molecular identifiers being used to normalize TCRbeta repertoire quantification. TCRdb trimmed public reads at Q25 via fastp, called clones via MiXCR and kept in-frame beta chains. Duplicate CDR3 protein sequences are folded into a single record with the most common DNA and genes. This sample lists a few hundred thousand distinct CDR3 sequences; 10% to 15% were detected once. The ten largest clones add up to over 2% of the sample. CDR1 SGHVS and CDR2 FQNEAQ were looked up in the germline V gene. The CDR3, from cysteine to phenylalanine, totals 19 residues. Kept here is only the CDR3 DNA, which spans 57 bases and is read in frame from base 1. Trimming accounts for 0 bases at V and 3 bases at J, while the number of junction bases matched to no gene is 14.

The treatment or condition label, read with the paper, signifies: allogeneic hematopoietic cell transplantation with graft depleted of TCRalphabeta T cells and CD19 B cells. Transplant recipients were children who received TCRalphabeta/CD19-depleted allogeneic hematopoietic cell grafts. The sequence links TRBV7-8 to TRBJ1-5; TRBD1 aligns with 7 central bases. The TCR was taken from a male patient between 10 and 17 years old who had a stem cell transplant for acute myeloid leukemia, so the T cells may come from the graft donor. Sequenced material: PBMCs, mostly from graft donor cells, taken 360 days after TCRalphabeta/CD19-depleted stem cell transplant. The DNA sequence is TGTGCCAGCAGCTTAGCGCAGTTTTTCCGGGACAGCTTCAATCAGCCCCAGCATTTT. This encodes CASSLAQFFRDSFNQPQHF.